A selection of T cell receptor beta chains follows, all from one sample in a study of blood T cell repertoires in COVID-19. Data came from immunoSEQ multiplex PCR; TCRdb stores just in-frame clones and leaves some out. The sample records about 62,000 clones, approximately 88% being singletons. Input material: peripheral blood. The receptors come from a human donor in a cohort sampled during active COVID-19. CDR3s include the opening cysteine and the closing phenylalanine or tryptophan.

len | v_gene | CDR3aa
13 | TRBV29-1 | CSVGDRGNYGYTF
16 | TRBV30 | CAWSVWRGGQTDTQYF
14 | TRBV5-4 | CASSLMGRGTEAFF
15 | TRBV6-5 | CASRTALAGGYEQFF
12 | TRBV28 | CASSFVNYGYTF
15 | TRBV4-3 | CASSQDRALRREAFF
16 | TRBV9 | CASSVEVASGNNEQFF
12 | TRBV7-8 | CACGDGAYEQYF
12 | TRBV7-9 | CASMPGYNEQFF
15 | TRBV6-1 | CASSESLGVNTEAFF
12 | TRBV27 | CASWTGYYGYTF
15 | TRBV19 | CASSPGQGGTQEQYF
11 | TRBV28 | CASSWRTEAFF
14 | TRBV10-3 | CAISEWGGNTEAFF
13 | TRBV19 | CASIPPARKEAFF
14 | TRBV5-6 | CASRPGTGTGEQYF
15 | TRBV5-6 | CASSLYLAGVVEQFF
13 | TRBV7-2 | CASSFTRNTEAFF
15 | TRBV9 | CASSVGGRIGPPLHF
16 | TRBV5-1 | CASSTYLAGGSDTQYF
14 | TRBV3-1/TRBV3-2 | CASSPRQGQETQYF
16 | TRBV7-2 | CASSTPGLAGEGEQFF
13 | TRBV27 | CASSIFTGGHQYF
15 | TRBV4-1 | CASSQELGQGYEQYF
13 | TRBV7-9 | CASSSGNKETQYF
14 | TRBV6-5 | CASSPGQGFSEQYF
13 | TRBV23-1 | CASSQSSGDEQYF
15 | TRBV7-9 | CASSSGRAALAPQHF
14 | TRBV10-3 | CAISEQGIDRKQYF
15 | TRBV4-2 | CASSQSSFATGELFF
15 | TRBV5-4 | CASSQLAGAYNEQFF
17 | TRBV4-3 | CASSQTDMTDLNTEAFF
15 | TRBV30 | CAWSVAGAGGQPQHF
16 | TRBV9 | CASSVMLRETYYEQYF
15 | TRBV19 | CASSVTGWGTDTQYF
11 | TRBV28 | CASSSADTQYF
17 | TRBV7-6 | CASSPGPTSGYSYEQYF
17 | TRBV10-3 | CAISASGTSGGPDEQFF
17 | TRBV19 | CASSIRQGNPSFHEQYF
16 | TRBV6-2/TRBV6-3 | CASSYQAGGVIGEQFF
14 | TRBV4-1 | CASSPGLRGNEQFF
15 | TRBV5-1 | CASSRTGAAGNTIYF
15 | TRBV27 | CASSPRGWANEKLFF
17 | TRBV18 | CASSPPPSGISRNTIYF
11 | TRBV18 | CASSLQAEAFF
15 | TRBV28 | CASRVTGRYPNGYTF
14 | TRBV7-9 | CASSLSGGNTEAFF
16 | TRBV10-1 | CASSPFGLARRPTQYF
16 | TRBV28 | CASSFAAHVFYNEQFF
13 | TRBV5-6 | CASSSWDRYEQYF